These 25 T cell receptor beta chains were sequenced from one sample in a study of shared clonotypes between healthy human individuals. Using immunoSEQ multiplex PCR, the repertoire was profiled, and TCRdb retains in-frame clones only, with some absent. The table includes over a million clones, 95% to 99% detected once. Sequencing was carried out using naive CD4+ T cells sorted from blood. Sample subset: CD45RA+ positively selected. These receptors were obtained from a man aged 25-45 years in good health.

The chain is built from TRBV9 and TRBJ2-5; D not certain. The germline CDR1 and CDR2 sequences are SGDLS and YYNGEE. V lost 1 base and J lost 5, with 9 bases in between. The CDR3 is 13 amino acids. The CDR3 DNA sequence: TGTGCCAGCAGCGTAAGCTTAGAGGAGACCCAGTACTTC. The encoded protein is CASSVSLEETQYF.

The sample holds one count of this clone. The gene calls are TRBV10-1 and TRBJ2-3; TRBD2 is a possible D gene (5 bases). Germline-derived CDR1 and CDR2 are WNHNN and SYGVQD (reference sequence). Trimming left V 3 bases short and J 0 bases short, with 7 bases between. This CDR3 region has 14 residues. CDR3 in DNA: TGCGCCAGCAGTGACCGGACTAGCACAGATACGCAGTATTTT. This codes for CASSDRTSTDTQYF.

The chain joins TRBV18 to TRBJ1-2; 8 positions agree with TRBD1. Germline-derived CDR1 and CDR2 are KGHSH and LQKENI. V shed 4 bases and J 4 bases; nucleotides not matched to a gene: 5. There are 14 residues in the CDR3. CDR3 coding DNA: TGTGCCAGCTCACGGGACAGGAGCCTCTATGGCTACACCTTC. Its protein is CASSRDRSLYGYTF.

The chain has TRBV28 and TRBJ2-1, with D possibly TRBD2 on 5 matching bases. This CDR3 has 16 residues. Germline V gene lookup returns CDR1 MDHEN and CDR2 SYDVKM. The germline V and J ends were trimmed by 7 bases and 1 base, with 17 bases remaining between them. This chain's CDR3 is CASTFPGGPSYNEQFF. The CDR3 nucleotides are TGTGCCAGCACCTTCCCCGGCGGGCCTTCCTACAATGAGCAGTTCTTC. Together with reference TRBV28 and TRBJ2-1, the CDR3 gives the full variable domain: DVKVTQSSRYLVKRTGEKVFLECVQDMDHENMFWYRQDPGLGLRLIYFSYDVKMKEKGDIPEGYSVSREKKERFSLILESASTNQTSMYLCASTFPGGPSYNEQFFGPGTRLTVL.

This CDR3 reads CAISWTDHSGNTIYF. CDR3 coding DNA: TGTGCCATCAGCTGGACCGACCACTCTGGAAACACCATATATTTT. The chain joins TRBV10-3 to TRBJ1-3; D unresolved. This CDR3 has 15 amino acids. The ends were cut back, 6 bases at V and 0 bases at J, with 12 bases in the middle. The germline gives CDR1 ENHRY, CDR2 SYGVKD.

This chain links TRBV5-1 with TRBJ2-3, with D hard to call. CDR3 size: 14 residues. Germline V lookup: CDR1 SGHRS, CDR2 YFSETQ. The V and J ends lost 2 bases and 2 bases respectively, with 9 bases between them. CDR3 residues: CASSLFPDTDTQYF. In DNA, the CDR3 is TGCGCCAGCAGCTTATTCCCCGACACAGATACGCAGTATTTT.

The chain combines TRBV7-9 with TRBJ2-5, with TRBD1 as a possible D gene (5 bases). The V gene's germline CDR1 is SEHNR and CDR2 FQNEAQ (reference sequence). The CDR3 consists of 13 residues. Deletions cut 6 bases from V and 6 bases from J, with 14 bases between. CDR3 sequence reads: CASRNTGGKTQYF. DNA of the CDR3: TGTGCCAGCAGGAACACAGGCGGAAAGACCCAGTACTTC.

The CDR3 is CASSIWATGGYTF. The CDR3 DNA follows: TGTGCCAGTAGTATATGGGCTACAGGGGGCTACACCTTC. V and J are TRBV19 and TRBJ1-2; D perhaps matches TRBD1 (6 bases). CDR3 length: 13 residues. Looked up from germline, CDR1 is LNHDA and CDR2 is SQIVND (reference sequence). V was trimmed by 2 bases and J by 8 bases, leaving 12 bases between them.

The chain links TRBV28 to TRBJ2-1; either TRBD1 or TRBD2 may supply D (5 bases each). The CDR3 has 14 residues. Trimming pared 6 bases from V and 8 bases from J, leaving 17 bases between. Germline CDR1 and CDR2: MDHEN and SYDVKM. The chain's CDR3 is CASSPGQGSDEQFF. The CDR3 DNA follows: TGTGCCAGCAGCCCTGGGCAGGGTAGCGATGAGCAGTTCTTC.

The V call is TRBV5-1, the J call TRBJ2-3; D gene unclear. This CDR3 spans 12 amino acids. V dropped 5 bases and J dropped 6 bases, with 10 bases sitting between them. Germline lookup yields CDR1 SGHRS and CDR2 YFSETQ. Here the CDR3 reads CASSQLGDTQYF. The CDR3 bases are TGCGCCAGCAGTCAACTTGGGGATACGCAGTATTTT.

The chain has TRBV7-3 and TRBJ2-2; 9 bases fit TRBD1. V was clipped by 1 base and J by 4 bases; unmatched bases: 7. The CDR3 runs to 17 residues. CDR1 and CDR2 (germline): SGHTA, FQGTGA. The DNA for the CDR3 is TGTGCCAGCAGCTTAATCGCACAGGGGGCGAGCACCGGGGAGCTGTTTTTT. Translating it yields CASSLIAQGASTGELFF.

This chain connects TRBV28 to TRBJ1-1; no definite D call. Germline V gene sequence: CDR1 MDHEN, CDR2 SYDVKM. There are 11 residues in the CDR3. The germline V and J ends were trimmed by 6 bases and 4 bases, with 6 bases remaining between them. CDR3 residues: CASRSPTEAFF. CDR3 DNA sequence: TGTGCCAGCAGATCTCCCACTGAAGCTTTCTTT.

The chain couples TRBV28 to TRBJ2-7; TRBD2 is a possible D gene (5 bases). CDR1 and CDR2 (germline): MDHEN, SYDVKM. This CDR3 region has 15 residues. V shed 6 bases and J shed 3 bases, with 18 bases lying between them. CDR3 protein: CASSPTLRAGYEQYF. DNA for the CDR3: TGTGCCAGCAGCCCAACCCTGCGGGCGGGCTACGAGCAGTACTTC. The entire variable domain, with the rest obtained from reference TRBV28 and TRBJ2-7, is as follows: DVKVTQSSRYLVKRTGEKVFLECVQDMDHENMFWYRQDPGLGLRLIYFSYDVKMKEKGDIPEGYSVSREKKERFSLILESASTNQTSMYLCASSPTLRAGYEQYFGPGTRLTVT.

J is TRBJ1-5 and V is TRBV19; D gene ambiguous. The CDR3 extends over 13 amino acids. CDR1 and CDR2 (germline): LNHDA, SQIVND (reference sequence). The V gene lost 6 bases and the J gene lost 4 bases, with 10 bases spanning the gap. CDR3 in amino acids: CASSPNLNQPQHF. The CDR3 DNA sequence: TGTGCCAGTAGCCCTAACTTAAATCAGCCCCAGCATTTT.

The chain uses TRBV5-1 and TRBJ2-3, with 8 bases aligning to TRBD1. Germline V gives CDR1 SGHRS, CDR2 YFSETQ. Trimming cost V 3 bases and J 6 bases; bases outside gene matches: 6. The CDR3 extends over 14 amino acids. The CDR3 region is CASSSGQDSDTQYF. CDR3 coding DNA: TGCGCCAGCAGCTCGGGACAGGATTCGGATACGCAGTATTTT.

The chain employs TRBV19 and TRBJ1-2; D not certain. Trimming removed 5 bases from V and 8 bases from J, with 9 bases in between. The CDR3 length is 11 residues. Germline CDR1 and CDR2: LNHDA and SQIVND (reference sequence). CDR3 sequence (DNA): TGTGCCAGTAGTCGGAATGGGGGCTACACCTTC. The encoded protein is CASSRNGGYTF.

V usage is TRBV5-4 and J usage is TRBJ1-2; possible D gene TRBD1, 6 bases. Germline V gene lookup returns CDR1 SGHNT and CDR2 YYREEE (reference sequence). V lost 1 base and J 7 bases, leaving 14 bases between the germline ends. This CDR3 has 14 amino acids. This CDR3 is CASSLNTGFGGYTF. CDR3 nucleotide sequence: TGTGCCAGCAGCTTGAACACAGGGTTCGGTGGCTACACCTTC.

V gene TRBV6-5 combines with J gene TRBJ1-3; D is perhaps TRBD1 (5 bases). The CDR3 contains 15 residues. V was pared by 6 bases and J by 1 base, with 13 bases between. From germline, CDR1 is MNHEY and CDR2 SVGAGI. Written as DNA, the CDR3 is TGTGCCAGCAGCCCAAATTCAGGGTCTGGAAACACCATATATTTT. It is translated as CASSPNSGSGNTIYF.

This rearrangement joins TRBV4-3 to TRBJ2-1; D is perhaps TRBD1 (6 bases). Germline CDR1 is LGHNA and CDR2 is YSLEER. V lost 0 bases, J lost 12 bases, and 27 bases lay in between. There are 18 residues in the CDR3. CDR3 in DNA: TGCGCCAGCAGCCAAGATCGCGGGCGGTCTATAGGGGGTTTGCTGCAGTTCTTC. Translated: CASSQDRGRSIGGLLQFF.

The chain couples TRBV10-3 to TRBJ1-2; D is possibly TRBD1 (5 bases). Germline V gives CDR1 ENHRY, CDR2 SYGVKD. This CDR3 region has 15 residues. The ends were cut back, 3 bases at V and 3 bases at J, with 14 bases in the middle. CDR3 nucleotides: TGTGCCATCAGTGATCCCTTAACCAGGGACTATGGCTACACCTTC. Protein: CAISDPLTRDYGYTF.

This sequence joins TRBV7-3 and TRBJ1-1, with no clear D. This CDR3 has 13 amino acids. Germline V gene lookup returns CDR1 SGHTA and CDR2 FQGTGA. V lost 5 bases and J 4 bases, leaving 11 bases between the germline ends. Here the CDR3 reads CASSISSGTEAFF. The DNA of the CDR3 is TGTGCCAGCAGCATATCGTCGGGCACTGAAGCTTTCTTT.

This chain links TRBV5-1 with TRBJ1-1, with D unclear. The V end lost 1 base, the J end lost 0 bases, and 10 bases lay between the germline ends. Germline CDR1 reads SGHRS; CDR2 reads YFSETQ. CDR3 size: 15 residues. CDR3 region: CASSLWEGMNTEAFF. CDR3 nucleotides: TGCGCCAGCAGCTTGTGGGAGGGCATGAACACTGAAGCTTTCTTT.

The chain joins TRBV4-1 to TRBJ1-1; possible D gene TRBD1, 6 bases. This CDR3 spans 18 amino acids. Germline V gene lookup returns CDR1 MGHRA and CDR2 YSYEKL. Trimming pared 0 bases from V and 0 bases from J, leaving 17 bases between. In nucleotides, the CDR3 is TGCGCCAGCAGCCAAGACTTGCGGGCCGGACAGCTGAACACTGAAGCTTTCTTT. Amino acids: CASSQDLRAGQLNTEAFF.

The rearrangement joins TRBV29-1 to TRBJ2-1; TRBD2 agrees at 9 bases. The germline V gene encodes CDR1 SQVTM and CDR2 ANQGSEA. V was pared by 8 bases and J by 7 bases, with 21 bases of the junction left unmatched. CDR3 length: 17 residues. CDR3 nucleotides: TGCAGCATTAGGCTAGCGGGACGTAACGTTTTTCGGAATGAGCAGTTCTTC. Translating gives CSIRLAGRNVFRNEQFF.

V is TRBV28 and J is TRBJ2-4; weak D call: TRBD2 (5 bases). Germline loops: CDR1 MDHEN, CDR2 SYDVKM. Deletions cut 10 bases from V and 3 bases from J, with 19 bases between. The CDR3 totals 15 residues. Written as DNA, the CDR3 is TGTGCCACCCACCGGTCCGGGCGGGTCAAAAACATTCAGTACTTC. Translating it yields CATHRSGRVKNIQYF.